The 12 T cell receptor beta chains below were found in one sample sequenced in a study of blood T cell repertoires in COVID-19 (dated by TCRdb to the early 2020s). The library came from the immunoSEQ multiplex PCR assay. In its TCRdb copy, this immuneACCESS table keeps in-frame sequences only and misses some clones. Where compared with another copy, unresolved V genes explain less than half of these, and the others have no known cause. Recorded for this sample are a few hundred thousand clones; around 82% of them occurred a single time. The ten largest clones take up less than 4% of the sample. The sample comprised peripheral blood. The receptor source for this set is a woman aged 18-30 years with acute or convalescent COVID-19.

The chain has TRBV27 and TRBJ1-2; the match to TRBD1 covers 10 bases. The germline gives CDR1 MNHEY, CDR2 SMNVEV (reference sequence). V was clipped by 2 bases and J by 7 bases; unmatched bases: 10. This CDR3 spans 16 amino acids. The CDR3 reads CASSLTPVGQGGGYTF. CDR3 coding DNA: TGTGCCAGCAGTTTAACACCTGTAGGACAGGGGGGTGGCTACACCTTC.

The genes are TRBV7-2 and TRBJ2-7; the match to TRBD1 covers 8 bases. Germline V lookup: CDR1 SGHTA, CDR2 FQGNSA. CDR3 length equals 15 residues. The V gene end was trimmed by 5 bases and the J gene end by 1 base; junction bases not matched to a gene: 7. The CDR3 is CASSVGQGGSYEQYF. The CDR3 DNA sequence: TGTGCCAGCAGCGTCGGACAGGGAGGTTCCTACGAGCAGTACTTC.

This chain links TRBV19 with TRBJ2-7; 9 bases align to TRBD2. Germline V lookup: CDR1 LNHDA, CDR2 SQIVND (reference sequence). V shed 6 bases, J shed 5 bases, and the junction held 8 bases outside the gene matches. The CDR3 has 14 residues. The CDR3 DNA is TGTGCCAGTAGCCCGGGACTAGCTGTGCACGAGCAGTACTTC. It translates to CASSPGLAVHEQYF.

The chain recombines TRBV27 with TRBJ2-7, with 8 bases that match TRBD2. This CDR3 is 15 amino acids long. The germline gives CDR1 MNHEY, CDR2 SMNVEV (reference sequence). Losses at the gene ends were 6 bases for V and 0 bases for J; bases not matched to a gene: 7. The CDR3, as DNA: TGTGCCAGCAGCCACACTAGCGGTATCTCCTACGAGCAGTACTTC. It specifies CASSHTSGISYEQYF.

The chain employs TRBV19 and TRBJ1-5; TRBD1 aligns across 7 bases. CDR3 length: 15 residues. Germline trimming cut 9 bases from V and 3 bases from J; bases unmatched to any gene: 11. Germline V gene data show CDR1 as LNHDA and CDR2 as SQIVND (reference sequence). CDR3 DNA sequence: TGTGCCAGCACTACGGAGGAGGGGGCCAATCAGCCCCAGCATTTT. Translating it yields CASTTEEGANQPQHF.

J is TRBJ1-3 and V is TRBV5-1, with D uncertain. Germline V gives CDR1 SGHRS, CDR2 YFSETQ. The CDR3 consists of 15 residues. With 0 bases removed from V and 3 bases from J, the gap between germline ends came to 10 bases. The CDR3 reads CASSLDAGNGNTIYF. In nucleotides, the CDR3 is TGCGCCAGCAGCTTGGATGCGGGGAATGGAAACACCATATATTTT.

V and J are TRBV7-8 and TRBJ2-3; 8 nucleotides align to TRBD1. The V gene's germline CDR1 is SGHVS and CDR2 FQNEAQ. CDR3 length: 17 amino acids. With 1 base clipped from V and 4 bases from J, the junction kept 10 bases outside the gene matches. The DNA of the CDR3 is TGTGCCAGCAGCTTAGGCAGCCCGGGACAGGCTGCAGATACGCAGTATTTT. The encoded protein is CASSLGSPGQAADTQYF. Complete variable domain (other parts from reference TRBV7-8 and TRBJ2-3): GAGVSQSPRYKVAKRGQDVALRCDPISGHVSLFWYQQALGQGPEFLTYFQNEAQLDKSGLPSDRFFAERPEGSVSTLKIQRTQQEDSAVYLCASSLGSPGQAADTQYFGPGTRLTVL.

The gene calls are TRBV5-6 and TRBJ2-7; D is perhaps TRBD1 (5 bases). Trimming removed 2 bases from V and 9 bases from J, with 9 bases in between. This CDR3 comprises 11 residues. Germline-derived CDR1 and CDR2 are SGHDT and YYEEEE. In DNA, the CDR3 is TGTGCCAGCAGCTTAGGGGCCGGGCAGTACTTC. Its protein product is CASSLGAGQYF.

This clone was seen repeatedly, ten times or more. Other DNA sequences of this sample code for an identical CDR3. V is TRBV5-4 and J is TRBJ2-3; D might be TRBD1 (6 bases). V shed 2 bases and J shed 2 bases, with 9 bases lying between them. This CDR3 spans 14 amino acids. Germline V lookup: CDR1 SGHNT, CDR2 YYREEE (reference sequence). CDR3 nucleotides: TGTGCCAGCAGCTTACAGGGAGCCACAGATACGCAGTATTTT. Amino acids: CASSLQGATDTQYF.

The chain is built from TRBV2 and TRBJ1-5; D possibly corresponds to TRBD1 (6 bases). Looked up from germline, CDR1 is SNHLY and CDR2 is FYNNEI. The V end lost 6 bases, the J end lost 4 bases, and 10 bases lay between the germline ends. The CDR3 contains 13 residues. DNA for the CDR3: TGTGCCAGCAGCGTGGACAGAAATCAGCCCCAGCATTTT. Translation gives CASSVDRNQPQHF.

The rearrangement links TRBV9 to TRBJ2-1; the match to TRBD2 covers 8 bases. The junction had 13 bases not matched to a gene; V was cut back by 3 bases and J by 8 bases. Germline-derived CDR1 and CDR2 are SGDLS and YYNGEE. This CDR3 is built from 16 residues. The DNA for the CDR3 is TGTGCCAGCAGCGATCCCGCCGGGAGGGCCATCTATGAGCAGTTCTTC. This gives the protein CASSDPAGRAIYEQFF.

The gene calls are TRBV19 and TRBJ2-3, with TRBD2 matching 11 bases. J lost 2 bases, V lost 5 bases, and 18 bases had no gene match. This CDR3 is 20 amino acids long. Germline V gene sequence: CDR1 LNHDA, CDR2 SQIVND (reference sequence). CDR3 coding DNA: TGTGCCAGTAGTCCCCTCGGACTAGCGGGCTGGGGAGGGAACACAGATACGCAGTATTTT. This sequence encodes CASSPLGLAGWGGNTDTQYF.